This T cell receptor (beta chain) derives from a study of OX40 agonist ivuxolimab in advanced cancers. Findings and caveats of the study: The study found among the lowest clonal expansion in partial responders at 0.1-3.0 mg/kg. More expanded clones were found, on average, in CD8+ than in CD4+ T cells.

Using immunoSEQ multiplex PCR, the repertoire was profiled, and TCRdb retains in-frame clones only, with some absent. The profile shows 70,000 to 80,000 clones, around 86% of them singletons. V was pared by 5 bases and J by 8 bases, with 3 bases of the junction left unmatched. Looked up from germline, CDR1 is SGHTA and CDR2 is FQGTGA. The CDR3 spans 13 residues. Notes on this clone: Its antigen is unidentified.

V usage is TRBV7-3 and J usage is TRBJ2-1, with TRBD2 identical over 10 bases. The source is an adult with an advanced solid tumor such as melanoma, head and neck, liver or kidney cancer. The specimen was CD4+ or CD8+ T cells sorted from blood, collected in a trial of the OX40 agonist ivuxolimab. CDR3 bases: TGTGCCAGCAGCCCTAGCGGGAGCGATGAGCAGTTCTTC. Its protein is CASSPSGSDEQFF.